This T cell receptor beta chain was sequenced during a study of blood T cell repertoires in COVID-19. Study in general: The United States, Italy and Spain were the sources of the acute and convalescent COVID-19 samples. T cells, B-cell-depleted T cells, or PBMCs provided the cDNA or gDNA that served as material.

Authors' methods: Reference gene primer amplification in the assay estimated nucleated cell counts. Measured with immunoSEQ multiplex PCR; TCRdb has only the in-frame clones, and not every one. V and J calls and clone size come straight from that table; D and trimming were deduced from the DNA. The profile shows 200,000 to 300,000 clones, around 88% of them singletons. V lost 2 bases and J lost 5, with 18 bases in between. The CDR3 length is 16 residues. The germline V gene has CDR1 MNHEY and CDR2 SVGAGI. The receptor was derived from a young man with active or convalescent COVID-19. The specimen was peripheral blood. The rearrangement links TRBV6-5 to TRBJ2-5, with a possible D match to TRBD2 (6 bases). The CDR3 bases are TGTGCCAGCAGTTACCTCGTCGGGGGAACAACGGAGACCCAGTACTTC. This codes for CASSYLVGGTTETQYF.